One and the same sample provided the 32 T cell receptor beta chains below, sequenced in a study of identical twins. TCRdb independently ran MiXCR on the 5' RACE reads; one entry per CDR3 protein. This table holds approximately 470,000 distinct CDR3 sequences, approximately 15% found once. These same records also appear under a second study, on yellow fever vaccine responses in identical twins.

Source material: CD4+ T cells sorted from blood. These receptors all stem from a woman between 18 and 30 years old in good health.

This clonotype has more than one count but fewer than ten. V is TRBV3-1 and J is TRBJ1-1; D may be TRBD1 (5 bases). Trimming took 7 bases from V and 5 from J, leaving 11 bases between them. The CDR3 covers 12 residues. Germline CDR1 and CDR2: LGHDT and YNNKEL (reference sequence). The CDR3, as DNA: TGTGCCAGCACCTTTGGGGGGACTGAAGCTTTCTTT. This codes for CASTFGGTEAFF. The full variable domain, its missing parts supplied by reference TRBV3-1 and TRBJ1-1, is DTAVSQTPKYLVTQMGNDKSIKCEQNLGHDTMYWYKQDSKKFLKIMFSYNNKELIINETVPNRFSPKSPDKAHLNLHINSLELGDSAVYFCASTFGGTEAFFGQGTRLTVV.

This chain connects TRBV7-9 to TRBJ2-2; TRBD1 is a possible D gene (6 bases). Trimming left V 2 bases short and J 0 bases short, with 13 bases between. The germline V gene encodes CDR1 SEHNR and CDR2 FQNEAQ (reference sequence). The CDR3 sequence is 17 residues long. CDR3 in DNA: TGTGCCAGCAGCTTAAGGCCGGGACATGCGAACACCGGGGAGCTGTTTTTT. It specifies CASSLRPGHANTGELFF.

V is TRBV29-1 and J is TRBJ1-2, with D possibly TRBD1 on 6 matching bases. CDR1 SQVTM and CDR2 ANQGSEA come from the germline V gene. The CDR3 has 13 amino acids. Trimming took 6 bases from V and 1 from J, leaving 12 bases between them. As DNA, the CDR3 is TGCAGCGTAATGGGGGGGCTTAACTATGGCTACACCTTC. This encodes CSVMGGLNYGYTF.

Only a few counts were recorded for this clonotype. The V call is TRBV10-3, the J call TRBJ2-6; D possibly matches TRBD1 or TRBD2 (5 bases each). V lost 3 bases and J 0 bases, leaving 15 bases between the germline ends. The CDR3 spans 18 residues. Per germline, CDR1 ENHRY and CDR2 SYGVKD. In nucleotides, the CDR3 is TGTGCCATCAGTGATAAGGGGAGCCGCCTCTCTGGGGCCAACGTCCTGACTTTC. The encoded protein is CAISDKGSRLSGANVLTF.

The sample holds many counts of this clonotype. The rearrangement uses TRBV16 and TRBJ1-3; D gene unclear. CDR3 length equals 15 residues. Trimming left V 0 bases short and J 1 base short, with 7 bases between. Germline V lookup: CDR1 KGHSY, CDR2 FQNENV. CDR3 coding DNA: TGTGCCAGCAGCCAATCCTACCGTTCTGGAAACACCATATATTTT. This translates into CASSQSYRSGNTIYF.

The gene calls are TRBV7-2 and TRBJ2-7; 7 bases are shared with TRBD1. There are 15 residues in the CDR3. Germline V gene lookup returns CDR1 SGHTA and CDR2 FQGNSA. Trimming took 2 bases from V and 2 from J; bases not matched to a gene: 6. The CDR3 reads CASSLNKQGTYEQYF. In DNA form, the CDR3 reads TGTGCCAGCAGCTTAAACAAACAGGGGACCTACGAGCAGTACTTC.

This chain uses TRBV20-1 with TRBJ1-3; 7 nucleotides align to TRBD1. J was trimmed by 6 bases and V by 6 bases; bases with no gene match: 8. The CDR3 contains 13 residues. Germline V gives CDR1 DFQATT, CDR2 SNEGSKA (reference sequence). The CDR3 here is CSARNRGANTIYF. Here the CDR3 DNA reads TGCAGTGCGCGCAACAGGGGTGCAAACACCATATATTTT.

This clonotype was seen a handful of times. This rearrangement joins TRBV15 to TRBJ1-4; no clear D. This CDR3 has 14 residues. V shed 3 bases and J shed 3 bases, with 8 bases lying between them. CDR1 is LNHNV, CDR2 YYDKDF, per germline (reference sequence). This CDR3 reads CATSRSTPNEKLFF. In nucleotides, the CDR3 is TGTGCCACCAGCAGGAGTACACCTAATGAAAAACTGTTTTTT.

V and J are TRBV3-1 and TRBJ2-5; D is possibly TRBD1 or TRBD2 (5 bases each). The V and J ends lost 5 bases and 4 bases respectively, with 14 bases between them. Germline CDR1 LGHDT, CDR2 YNNKEL (reference sequence). The CDR3 length is 14 residues. CDR3 nucleotides: TGTGCCAGCAGCTCAGCCGGGGCTGGAGAGACCCAGTACTTC. Translating it yields CASSSAGAGETQYF.

In its sample, this clonotype was seen a few times. The gene calls are TRBV20-1 and TRBJ2-3; 7 nucleotides agree with TRBD1. The CDR3 covers 14 residues. V gave up 5 bases and J gave up 4 bases; unmatched junction bases: 9. CDR1 and CDR2 (germline): DFQATT, SNEGSKA (reference sequence). CDR3 protein: CSAHTGAQPDTQYF. The CDR3 DNA follows: TGCAGTGCTCACACAGGGGCCCAGCCAGATACGCAGTATTTT.

This clonotype was detected only a few times. The chain has TRBV20-1 and TRBJ2-7, with 11 nucleotides matching TRBD2. In germline, CDR1 is DFQATT, CDR2 SNEGSKA (reference sequence). J lost 3 bases, V lost 3 bases, and 4 bases had no gene match. The CDR3 contains 14 residues. The CDR3 loop reads CSASSGRAVYEQYF. The DNA for the CDR3 is TGCAGTGCTAGTAGCGGGAGGGCCGTCTACGAGCAGTACTTC.

There are a few counts of this clonotype. CDR3 sequence reads: CASSSRQGLMPYEQYF. CDR3 bases: TGTGCCAGCAGCTCACGACAGGGGTTGATGCCCTACGAGCAGTACTTC. V usage is TRBV11-2 and J usage is TRBJ2-7, with 8 bases fitting TRBD1. J lost 2 bases, V lost 4 bases, and 10 bases had no gene match. The CDR3 runs to 16 residues. Germline values: CDR1 SGHAT, CDR2 FQNNGV.

CDR3 in DNA: TGCAGTGCTAGCCGGGACAGTTTTGAAAAACTGTTTTTT. Encoded protein: CSASRDSFEKLFF. This rearrangement joins TRBV20-1 to TRBJ1-4, with 7 bases identical to TRBD1. The CDR3 totals 13 residues. Germline loops: CDR1 DFQATT, CDR2 SNEGSKA (reference sequence). V gave up 3 bases and J gave up 7 bases; unmatched junction bases: 5.

This clonotype was counted ten times or more. The junction differs from germline at one of its ends, possibly a read error. The chain recombines TRBV20-1 with TRBJ1-6, with D possibly matching TRBD1 (6 bases). This CDR3 contains 13 residues. From germline, CDR1 is DFQATT and CDR2 SNEGSKA (reference sequence). In DNA form, the CDR3 reads TGCAGTGCCAGAGGGGGGGGCCGATCACCCCTCCACTTT. Translating it yields CSARGGGRSPLHF.

This chain links TRBV5-5 with TRBJ1-2; perhaps TRBD1 as D (5 bases). Trimming shortened V by 5 bases and J by 11 bases, and 19 bases separated the two germline ends. This CDR3 comprises 13 residues. CDR1 SGHKS and CDR2 YYEKEE come from the germline V gene (reference sequence). This chain's CDR3 is CASSFAGTTGYTF. The CDR3 bases are TGTGCCAGCAGTTTCGCTGGGACCACTGGGTACACCTTC.

This clonotype was recorded a few times. The rearrangement links TRBV29-1 to TRBJ1-2, with D perhaps matching TRBD1 (5 bases). Trimming removed 6 bases from V and 8 bases from J, with 13 bases in between. The CDR3 totals 11 residues. The germline V gene has CDR1 SQVTM and CDR2 ANQGSEA. Here the CDR3 reads CSVWGSMGYTF. The CDR3 DNA reads as TGCAGCGTGTGGGGCAGTATGGGCTACACCTTC.

A few counts support this clonotype. The chain uses TRBV10-3 and TRBJ2-1; possible D gene TRBD2, 6 bases. V was trimmed by 1 base and J by 4 bases, leaving 11 bases between them. Germline loops: CDR1 ENHRY, CDR2 SYGVKD. The CDR3 consists of 15 residues. Written as DNA, the CDR3 is TGTGCCATCAGTGAGTTGGCGGGAAGTTACAATGAGCAGTTCTTC. This translates into CAISELAGSYNEQFF.

This clonotype was observed a few times. The rearrangement links TRBV11-2 to TRBJ2-7; D is perhaps TRBD1 (5 bases). This CDR3 is 13 amino acids long. Looked up from germline, CDR1 is SGHAT and CDR2 is FQNNGV. Trimming cost V 5 bases and J 3 bases, with 11 bases left between them. The chain's CDR3 is CASSARTSYEQYF. The CDR3 DNA reads TGTGCCAGCAGCGCACGGACAAGCTACGAGCAGTACTTC. The full variable domain, its missing parts supplied by reference TRBV11-2 and TRBJ2-7, is EAGVAQSPRYKIIEKRQSVAFWCNPISGHATLYWYQQILGQGPKLLIQFQNNGVVDDSQLPKDRFSAERLKGVDSTLKIQPAKLEDSAVYLCASSARTSYEQYFGPGTRLTVT.

This clonotype was recorded a few times. The chain employs TRBV6-2 or TRBV6-3 and TRBJ2-6; D possibly corresponds to TRBD2 (5 bases). The germline gives CDR1 MNHEY, CDR2 SVGEGT. This CDR3 comprises 15 residues. Between the trimmed V and J ends, which lost 5 bases and 3 bases, there was a span of 11 bases. The CDR3 loop is CASSVAGGGANVLTF. The DNA of the CDR3 is TGTGCCAGCAGTGTCGCGGGCGGTGGGGCCAACGTCCTGACTTTC.

This clonotype was seen only a few times. The CDR3 DNA reads TGTGCCAGCAGTCCCCTTGACAGATCCGGAGAAAAACTGTTTTTT. This sequence encodes CASSPLDRSGEKLFF. The V call is TRBV12-3 or TRBV12-4, the J call TRBJ1-4; possibly TRBD1 for D (5 bases). Trimming took off 5 bases at V and 8 bases at J, with 18 bases between the two ends. CDR3 length: 15 residues.

This clonotype was picked up a small number of times. This chain joins TRBV5-6 and TRBJ2-2, with TRBD1 matching 8 bases. Germline V gives CDR1 SGHDT, CDR2 YYEEEE. V lost 4 bases and J lost 6; bases outside the gene matches: 11. The CDR3 is 16 amino acids. In DNA form, the CDR3 reads TGTGCCAGCAGCGCCCAGGGCAGGGGGCCCCCCGGGGAGCTGTTTTTT. Residues: CASSAQGRGPPGELFF.

In its sample, this clonotype was seen a few times. The chain is built from TRBV5-1 and TRBJ2-3, with D maybe TRBD2 (5 bases). V dropped 4 bases and J dropped 0 bases, with 9 bases sitting between them. Germline V gene sequence: CDR1 SGHRS, CDR2 YFSETQ. The CDR3 contains 14 residues. The DNA for the CDR3 is TGCGCCAGCAGCCGGGAACAGAGCACAGATACGCAGTATTTT. This gives the protein CASSREQSTDTQYF.

This clonotype came up a few times. The J gene is TRBJ2-1, the V gene TRBV15; TRBD1 agrees at 9 bases. Germline CDR1 LNHNV, CDR2 YYDKDF (reference sequence). The J segment lost 9 bases and the V segment lost 1 base, leaving 4 bases of the junction unmatched. This CDR3 comprises 14 residues. CDR3 coding DNA: TGTGCCACCAGCAGAGTCCGGGACAGGGCTGAGCAGTTCTTC. Its translation: CATSRVRDRAEQFF. The full variable domain, rest sourced from reference TRBV15 and TRBJ2-1, is DAMVIQNPRYQVTQFGKPVTLSCSQTLNHNVMYWYQQKSSQAPKLLFHYYDKDFNNEADTPDNFQSRRPNTSFCFLDIRSPGLGDTAMYLCATSRVRDRAEQFFGPGTRLTVL.

Only a few counts were recorded for this clonotype. The chain combines TRBV12-3 or TRBV12-4 with TRBJ2-5; D possibly corresponds to TRBD1 (6 bases). V shed 5 bases and J shed 5 bases, with 18 bases lying between them. The CDR3 sequence is 15 residues long. The CDR3 reads CASSPDSIPGETQYF. The CDR3 nucleotides read TGTGCCAGCAGTCCGGACAGTATTCCTGGGGAGACCCAGTACTTC.

This sequence joins TRBV11-3 and TRBJ1-6, with D uncertain. CDR1 and CDR2 from the germline V gene are SGHNT and YENEEA. With 5 bases removed from V and 9 bases from J, the gap between germline ends came to 14 bases. The CDR3 length is 14 residues. The CDR3 protein is CASSAGEAGSPLHF. The CDR3 nucleotides are TGTGCCAGCAGCGCGGGTGAAGCGGGTTCACCCCTCCACTTT.

V is TRBV12-3 or TRBV12-4 and J is TRBJ1-1, with unresolved D. This CDR3 contains 14 residues. V lost 2 bases, J lost 2 bases, and 9 bases lay in between. The CDR3 sequence is CASSLTRDNTEAFF. CDR3 DNA sequence: TGTGCCAGCAGTTTAACCCGGGATAACACTGAAGCTTTCTTT.

This clonotype was observed many times. J is TRBJ2-3 and V is TRBV20-1, with D possibly TRBD2 on 6 matching bases. The CDR3 is 13 residues long. V lost 3 bases to trimming and J lost 0 bases, with 7 bases between them. Germline-derived CDR1 and CDR2 are DFQATT and SNEGSKA (reference sequence). For the CDR3, the DNA is TGCAGTGCTAGTGGGACTAGCACAGATACGCAGTATTTT. Residues: CSASGTSTDTQYF.

This clonotype was detected only a few times. The chain is built from TRBV5-1 and TRBJ2-7; 9 bases fit TRBD1. This CDR3 is 15 amino acids long. The V segment lost 3 bases and the J segment 5 bases; nucleotides outside the gene matches: 9. Germline assignment: CDR1 SGHRS and CDR2 YFSETQ. The CDR3, as DNA: TGCGCCAGCAGCTGGGGGACAGGGATGAGTCACGAGCAGTACTTC. Protein: CASSWGTGMSHEQYF.

The V call is TRBV29-1, the J call TRBJ2-2, with 10 bases that match TRBD1. V shed 6 bases and J 4 bases; nucleotides not matched to a gene: 8. Germline V gene data show CDR1 as SQVTM and CDR2 as ANQGSEA. The CDR3 is 15 amino acids. CDR3 nucleotide sequence: TGCAGCGTCAGGAGGGACAGGGGTAGCACCGGGGAGCTGTTTTTT. It encodes CSVRRDRGSTGELFF.

This clonotype came up once. J is TRBJ2-1 and V is TRBV18; 8 bases agree with TRBD2. Germline CDR1 and CDR2: KGHSH and LQKENI. Germline trimming cut 2 bases from V and 7 bases from J; bases unmatched to any gene: 10. The CDR3 covers 16 residues. The CDR3, as DNA: TGTGCCAGCTCACCAATAGCGGGAAGTATCGGAAATGAGCAGTTCTTC. Its translation: CASSPIAGSIGNEQFF.

This chain links TRBV6-5 with TRBJ2-3; D uncertain. The CDR3 loop spans 14 amino acids. Germline-derived CDR1 and CDR2 are MNHEY and SVGAGI. Deletions cut 4 bases from V and 0 bases from J, with 8 bases between. The CDR3 loop reads CASSFTDSTDTQYF. CDR3 DNA sequence: TGTGCCAGCAGTTTTACGGACAGCACAGATACGCAGTATTTT.

This clonotype has a handful of counts. The CDR3 reads CSAETLAGGRQIGEQYF. In DNA form, the CDR3 reads TGCAGTGCCGAGACTCTAGCGGGAGGGAGACAAATTGGGGAGCAGTACTTC. The chain combines TRBV20-1 with TRBJ2-7, with 12 bases identical to TRBD2. This CDR3 contains 17 residues. CDR1 and CDR2 from the germline V gene are DFQATT and SNEGSKA (reference sequence). The V segment lost 6 bases and the J segment 7 bases; nucleotides outside the gene matches: 19.